The clone carrying this T cell receptor (beta chain) was seen more than once but under ten times. Authors' data handling: Reference gene primer amplification yielded estimated nucleated cell counts. Profiling relied on immunoSEQ multiplex PCR, and the TCRdb table lists in-frame clones only, not all of them. That table supplies the V and J calls and clone size; D and trimming were determined from the DNA. This repertoire shows around 83,000 clones, 86% found once; its top ten account for 25% to 30%. The data belong to a study of blood T cell repertoires in COVID-19. Study at large: From the United States, Italy and Spain came samples of acute and convalescent COVID-19. The cDNA or gDNA used as material had been derived from T cells, B-cell-depleted T cells, or PBMCs.

After removal of 0 bases from V and 7 bases from J, the junction contained 5 bases not matched to a gene. The CDR3 is made up of 15 amino acids. The germline V gene has CDR1 MGHRA and CDR2 YSYEKL. This chain uses TRBV4-1 with TRBJ1-4, with TRBD1 identical over 7 bases. The source material was peripheral blood. This receptor was obtained from a man aged 50-60 years with active or convalescent COVID-19. CDR3 amino acids: CASSQDYRGGEKLFF. The CDR3 nucleotides read TGCGCCAGCAGCCAAGACTACAGGGGCGGTGAAAAACTGTTTTTT.